This T cell receptor (beta chain) was sequenced during a study of T cell responses to AZD1222 COVID-19 vaccine. Whole-study results and caveats: Spike as a whole was targeted by vaccine-associated CD4 TCRs, dominant at 160-218 and 743-854. Repertoire sampling occurred only after the peak T cell response.

For this clone: What it binds is unknown.

The CDR3 sequence is 14 residues long. Trimming took 8 bases from V and 0 from J, leaving 13 bases between them. Per germline, CDR1 MDHEN and CDR2 SYDVKM. Assay: immunoSEQ multiplex PCR; the TCRdb copy retains only in-frame clones and omits some. The sample consists of 200,000 to 250,000 clones, about 93% of them appearing once. The TCR comes from an adult in good health. This material consisted of peripheral blood, taken on day 0 of MenACWY control vaccination. The chain is built from TRBV28 and TRBJ1-1; the D is unclear. Written as DNA, the CDR3 is TGTGCCAGCTCCTCCGCGGGGTTGAACACTGAAGCTTTCTTT. It is translated as CASSSAGLNTEAFF.